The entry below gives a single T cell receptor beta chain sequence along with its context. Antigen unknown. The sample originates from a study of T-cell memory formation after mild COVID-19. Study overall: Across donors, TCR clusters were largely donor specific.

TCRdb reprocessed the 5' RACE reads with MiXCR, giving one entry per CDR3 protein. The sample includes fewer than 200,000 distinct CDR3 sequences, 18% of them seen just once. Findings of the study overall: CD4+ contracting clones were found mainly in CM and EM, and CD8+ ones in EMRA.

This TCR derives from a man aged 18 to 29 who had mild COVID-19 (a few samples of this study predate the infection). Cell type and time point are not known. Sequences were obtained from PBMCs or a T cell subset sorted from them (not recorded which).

The CDR3 here is CASSLDIGEQFF. The CDR3 DNA sequence: TGTGCCAGCAGCTTAGATATTGGTGAGCAGTTCTTC. The chain has TRBV7-2 and TRBJ2-1, with no clear D. Trimming pared 1 base from V and 9 bases from J, leaving 7 bases between. The length of the CDR3 is 12 residues. The germline V gene has CDR1 SGHTA and CDR2 FQGNSA.